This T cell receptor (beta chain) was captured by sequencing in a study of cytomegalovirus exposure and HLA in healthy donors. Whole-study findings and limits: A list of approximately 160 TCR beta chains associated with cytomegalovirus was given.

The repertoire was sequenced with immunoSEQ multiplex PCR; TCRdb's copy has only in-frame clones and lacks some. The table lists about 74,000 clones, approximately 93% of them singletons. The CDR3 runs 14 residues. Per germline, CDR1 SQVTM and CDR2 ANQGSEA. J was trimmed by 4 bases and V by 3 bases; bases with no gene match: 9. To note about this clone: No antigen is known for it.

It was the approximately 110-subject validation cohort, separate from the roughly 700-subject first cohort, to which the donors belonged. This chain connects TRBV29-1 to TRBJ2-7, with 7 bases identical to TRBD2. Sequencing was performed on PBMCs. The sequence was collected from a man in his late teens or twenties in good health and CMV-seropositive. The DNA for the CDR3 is TGCAGCGTTGATATCCGGGACTACGGGTACGAGCAGTACTTC. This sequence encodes CSVDIRDYGYEQYF.